These 26 T cell receptor beta chains were sequenced from one sample in a study of cytomegalovirus exposure and HLA in healthy donors. The PCR was carried out with 60 Vbeta primers and 13 Jbeta primers. Libraries were prepared by immunoSEQ multiplex PCR; TCRdb keeps only in-frame clonotypes and omits some of them. The table shows 200,000 or so clones, with around four fifths occurring only once. Sequencing used PBMCs. Receptors originate from a woman between 50 and 59 years old in good health and CMV-seropositive.

The V and J genes are TRBV6-6 and TRBJ2-7; D remains unclear. Trimming left V 7 bases short and J 6 bases short, with 19 bases between. The CDR3 sequence is 14 residues long. CDR1 is MNHNY, CDR2 SVGAGI, per germline (reference sequence). CDR3 loop: CASTRSGTQGEQYF. Written as DNA, the CDR3 is TGTGCCAGCACCCGGTCAGGAACACAAGGCGAGCAGTACTTC.

The chain uses TRBV7-9 and TRBJ1-5; 7 positions match TRBD1. This CDR3 is built from 15 residues. Germline V CDR1 and CDR2: SEHNR, FQNEAQ (reference sequence). The V segment lost 1 base and the J segment 7 bases; nucleotides outside the gene matches: 7. CDR3 bases: TGTGCCAGCAGCTTAGAGGGGGCAGGGCGACAGCCCCAGCATTTT. Protein product: CASSLEGAGRQPQHF.

V usage is TRBV9 and J usage is TRBJ1-6; no reliable D call. Germline V gene lookup returns CDR1 SGDLS and CDR2 YYNGEE. The CDR3 is 14 residues long. Trimming shortened V by 4 bases and J by 0 bases, and 5 bases separated the two germline ends. The CDR3, as DNA: TGTGCCAGCAGCTTCCTCTCCTATAATTCACCCCTCCACTTT. This codes for CASSFLSYNSPLHF.

The chain employs TRBV4-1 and TRBJ1-4, with D possibly TRBD1 on 5 matching bases. The CDR3 is 18 residues long. Trimming took off 0 bases at V and 7 bases at J, with 21 bases between the two ends. CDR1 and CDR2 from the germline V gene are MGHRA and YSYEKL. The CDR3, as DNA: TGCGCCAGCAGCCAAGAGGTGGATACGGACACACCAACTGAAAAACTGTTTTTT. Amino acid sequence: CASSQEVDTDTPTEKLFF.

The gene calls are TRBV28 and TRBJ2-7, with 14 bases that match TRBD2. The germline CDR1 and CDR2 sequences are MDHEN and SYDVKM. V lost 6 bases, J lost 3 bases, and 13 bases stayed unmatched. This CDR3 spans 18 amino acids. The CDR3 here is CASSKSPGTSGSLYEQYF. Here the CDR3 DNA reads TGTGCCAGCAGCAAGAGTCCCGGGACTAGCGGGAGCCTCTACGAGCAGTACTTC.

Only one count was recorded for this clone. The junction departs from germline at one end; a sequencing error may be responsible. V usage is TRBV5-6 and J usage is TRBJ2-6; the D gene is possibly TRBD2 (6 bases). The CDR3 consists of 18 residues. The germline gives CDR1 SGHDT, CDR2 YYEEEE. The CDR3 loop is CASSLAVGRSSGANGLTF. DNA for the CDR3: TGTGCCAGCAGCTTGGCCGTAGGGAGGAGCTCTGGGGCCAACGGCCTGACTTTC.

This clone has only a few counts. The chain's CDR3 is CASSYNRDTEAFF. The CDR3 DNA reads as TGTGCCAGCAGTTACAACAGGGACACTGAAGCTTTCTTT. The V gene is TRBV6-5, the J gene TRBJ1-1; perhaps TRBD1 as D (6 bases). Germline-derived CDR1 and CDR2 are MNHEY and SVGAGI. Trimming shortened V by 2 bases and J by 3 bases, and 7 bases separated the two germline ends. This CDR3 region has 13 residues.

The chain combines TRBV27 with TRBJ2-5, with a weak D call TRBD1 (6 bases). Trimming stripped 5 bases from V and 5 bases from J, with 18 bases between. The CDR3 spans 15 residues. In germline, CDR1 is MNHEY, CDR2 SMNVEV (reference sequence). CDR3 bases: TGTGCCAGCAGTCCCGGGACATCAGGGTGGGAGACCCAGTACTTC. Encoded protein: CASSPGTSGWETQYF.

The chain combines TRBV7-9 with TRBJ1-6, with D hard to call. Germline V lookup: CDR1 SEHNR, CDR2 FQNEAQ (reference sequence). The V end lost 4 bases, the J end lost 8 bases, and 18 bases lay between the germline ends. The CDR3 is 16 amino acids. The CDR3 DNA reads as TGTGCCAGCAGCTCCCTAGGCGGGGTAACCTATTCACCCCTCCACTTT. Protein product: CASSSLGGVTYSPLHF.

This clone was detected once. The chain has TRBV18 and TRBJ2-5; TRBD2 matches 7 bases. CDR3 size: 12 residues. The germline CDR1 and CDR2 sequences are KGHSH and LQKENI. V dropped 3 bases and J dropped 5; count of bases not matched to a gene: 0. CDR3 nucleotide sequence: TGTGCCAGCTCACCGGGGGGGGAGACCCAGTACTTC. This codes for CASSPGGETQYF.

The chain links TRBV28 to TRBJ1-3; the D gene is possibly TRBD1 (5 bases). The CDR3 totals 16 residues. CDR1 is MDHEN, CDR2 SYDVKM, per germline. Between the trimmed V and J ends, which lost 10 bases and 2 bases, there was a span of 21 bases. CDR3 residues: CATDVSRGGAGNTIYF. Written as DNA, the CDR3 is TGTGCCACCGACGTATCCCGGGGGGGGGCTGGAAACACCATATATTTT.

The rearrangement joins TRBV5-5 to TRBJ2-7; TRBD1 aligns across 7 bases. V lost 4 bases, J lost 2 bases, and 9 bases stayed unmatched. Looked up from germline, CDR1 is SGHKS and CDR2 is YYEKEE (reference sequence). The CDR3 is 15 residues long. For the CDR3, the DNA is TGTGCCAGCAGCGGAACCGGGACAGTGGCCTACGAGCAGTACTTC. Residues: CASSGTGTVAYEQYF.

The rearrangement links TRBV18 to TRBJ2-2; D might be TRBD2 (6 bases). CDR1 is KGHSH and CDR2 is LQKENI in the germline V gene. The CDR3 is 16 residues long. Trimming shortened V by 5 bases and J by 5 bases, and 18 bases separated the two germline ends. The CDR3 reads CASSANTGEVTGELFF. CDR3 DNA sequence: TGTGCCAGCTCAGCCAATACGGGGGAGGTGACCGGGGAGCTGTTTTTT. Using reference TRBV18 and TRBJ2-2 for the parts outside the CDR3, the full variable domain is NAGVMQNPRHLVRRRGQEARLRCSPMKGHSHVYWYRQLPEEGLKFMVYLQKENIIDESGMPKERFSAEFPKEGPSILRIQQVVRGDSAAYFCASSANTGEVTGELFFGEGSRLTVL.

The V and J genes are TRBV5-6 and TRBJ2-2; no clear D gene. The V gene lost 1 base and the J gene lost 1 base, with 11 bases spanning the gap. The CDR3 spans 16 residues. Per the germline V gene, CDR1 is SGHDT and CDR2 is YYEEEE. The CDR3 DNA is TGTGCCAGCAGCTTGTTTGAGACACTGAACACCGGGGAGCTGTTTTTT. It yields the protein CASSLFETLNTGELFF.

The chain has TRBV4-2 and TRBJ1-2; D might be TRBD1 (6 bases). Germline lookup yields CDR1 LGHNA and CDR2 YNFKEQ. Trimming removed 3 bases at V and 6 bases at J, with 11 bases between. The CDR3 consists of 13 residues. This chain's CDR3 is CASSQGAENGYTF. In nucleotides, the CDR3 is TGTGCCAGCAGCCAGGGGGCGGAGAATGGCTACACCTTC.

The gene calls are TRBV21-1 and TRBJ2-4; the table names TRBD2, a call not compared with the DNA. TRBV21-1 has pseudogene status. The CDR3 runs to 16 residues. Written as DNA, the CDR3 is TGTGCCAGCAGCAAACAAGACTGGAAAGCCAAAAACATTCAGTACTTC. Translation gives CASSKQDWKAKNIQYF.

V usage is TRBV2 and J usage is TRBJ2-7; TRBD2 matches at 8 bases. CDR3 length equals 15 residues. Germline lookup yields CDR1 SNHLY and CDR2 FYNNEI. With V trimmed by 8 bases and J by 6 bases, 15 bases remained unmatched. The chain's CDR3 is CASQTSGGRGGEQYF. The CDR3 DNA reads as TGTGCCAGCCAAACGAGCGGGGGACGAGGTGGCGAGCAGTACTTC.

This chain links TRBV6-6 with TRBJ2-5; 8 nucleotides agree with TRBD1. Trimming took 5 bases from V and 5 from J; bases not matched to a gene: 10. The CDR3 totals 15 residues. Per the germline V gene, CDR1 is MNHNY and CDR2 is SVGAGI (reference sequence). The DNA for the CDR3 is TGTGCCAGCAGTACAGACAGGGGAGCTAGGGAGACCCAGTACTTC. Translation: CASSTDRGARETQYF.

This chain links TRBV5-1 with TRBJ2-5; 7 bases fit TRBD1. Trimming removed 3 bases from V and 5 bases from J; junction bases left unmatched: 4. The CDR3 is made up of 13 amino acids. Germline CDR1 SGHRS, CDR2 YFSETQ. The CDR3 nucleotides read TGCGCCAGCAGCTGGGTACAGGGGGAGACCCAGTACTTC. Amino acids: CASSWVQGETQYF.

This chain connects TRBV5-4 to TRBJ1-4; 9 bases are shared with TRBD1. The CDR3 spans 14 residues. The V gene end was trimmed by 2 bases and the J gene end by 7 bases; junction bases not matched to a gene: 3. Germline V gives CDR1 SGHNT, CDR2 YYREEE (reference sequence). CDR3 nucleotides: TGTGCCAGCAGCTTTGGACAGGGGACTGAAAAACTGTTTTTT. The encoded protein is CASSFGQGTEKLFF.

V gene TRBV28 combines with J gene TRBJ1-1; TRBD1 aligns across 7 bases. V dropped 5 bases and J dropped 10; count of bases not matched to a gene: 7. The CDR3 sequence is 12 residues long. Looked up from germline, CDR1 is MDHEN and CDR2 is SYDVKM. In DNA, the CDR3 is TGTGCCAGCAGTCCCCCATCAGGGGGAGCTTTCTTT. It codes for CASSPPSGGAFF.

V and J are TRBV21-1 and TRBJ2-2; the D call in the table, TRBD2, was not verified against the DNA. TRBV21-1 is marked as a pseudogene. The CDR3 has 16 amino acids. For the CDR3, the DNA is TGTGCCAGCAGCAAAAAGAACGGGGGGAACACCGGGGAGCTGTTTTTT. Encoded protein: CASSKKNGGNTGELFF.

This chain connects TRBV11-2 to TRBJ1-1; D gene ambiguous. Trimming stripped 1 base from V and 8 bases from J, with 8 bases between. Germline V gives CDR1 SGHAT, CDR2 FQNNGV. This CDR3 has 12 amino acids. CDR3 sequence reads: CASSLVTVEAFF. In nucleotides, the CDR3 is TGTGCCAGCAGCTTAGTCACAGTGGAAGCTTTCTTT.

This clone was seen a handful of times. This sequence joins TRBV5-4 and TRBJ1-2; a possible D gene is TRBD1 (6 bases). Deletions cut 3 bases from V and 2 bases from J, with 14 bases between. Germline CDR1 SGHNT, CDR2 YYREEE (reference sequence). There are 15 residues in the CDR3. CDR3 DNA: TGTGCCAGCAGCTCCCCGGGACAAATAAACTATGGCTACACCTTC. Amino acids: CASSSPGQINYGYTF.

The V gene is TRBV6-5, the J gene TRBJ1-2; D is perhaps TRBD1 (5 bases). Trimming cost V 5 bases and J 4 bases, with 8 bases left between them. The CDR3 runs to 12 residues. The germline V gene encodes CDR1 MNHEY and CDR2 SVGAGI. CDR3 in DNA: TGTGCCAGCAGTGTCCAGGGCTATGGCTACACCTTC. Its translation is CASSVQGYGYTF.

The CDR3 here is CASKVLVAGYGELFF. The CDR3 DNA sequence: TGTGCCAGCAAAGTACTCGTCGCAGGGTACGGGGAGCTGTTTTTT. The rearrangement links TRBV6-5 to TRBJ2-2; D is possibly TRBD1 (5 bases). Germline CDR1 reads MNHEY; CDR2 reads SVGAGI. The CDR3 loop spans 15 amino acids. V lost 7 bases, J lost 7 bases, and 19 bases lay in between.